Listed below are T cell receptor beta chains from one sample, sequenced in a study of synovial regulatory T cells in juvenile arthritis. The protocol was immunoSEQ multiplex PCR, while the TCRdb copy is restricted to in-frame clones and leaves out a portion. In all, the sample yields roughly 8,400 clones. Sequencing was carried out using Treg cells from blood. These receptors were obtained from a donor between 2 and 29 years old with juvenile idiopathic arthritis. The CDR3 runs from the conserved cysteine through the conserved F or W. Each record gives: CDR3 protein, V gene, CDR3 length, J gene, clone size. A clone size is listed for some rows: how often the clone was seen (once, few, many), or a class if it is expanded.

CASSQPPRQYF TRBV28 11 TRBJ2-7 .
CASSLQGQGTNEQFF TRBV7-6 15 TRBJ2-1 .
CASSRLRGNTGELFF TRBV9 15 TRBJ2-2 .
CASSTLRPGQSNQPQHF TRBV27 17 TRBJ1-5 .
CASSRLTSGGAGTQYF TRBV11-2 16 TRBJ2-5 .
CASSIDNQRQHQPQHF TRBV19 16 TRBJ1-5 medium-sized
CASSWGQGTNEQYF TRBV5-1 14 TRBJ2-7 .
CASGSTGASYEQYF TRBV5-1 14 TRBJ2-7 .
CASSSSDTQYF TRBV10-1 11 TRBJ2-3 .
CASSWGQGNGYTF TRBV5-1 13 TRBJ1-2 .
CACTLQSTDTQYF TRBV2 13 TRBJ2-3 .